This TCR beta chain derives from a study of blood T cell repertoires in COVID-19. As for the study in general: Samples of COVID-19 (acute and convalescent) were obtained from the United States, Italy and Spain. Nucleic acid was either cDNA or gDNA, and it came from T cells, B-cell-depleted T cells, or PBMCs.

From germline, CDR1 is LNHDA and CDR2 SQIVND (reference sequence). Losses at the gene ends were 3 bases for V and 3 bases for J; bases not matched to a gene: 5. This CDR3 is 14 amino acids long. In the original analysis: Amplifying reference gene primers gave estimates of nucleated cell counts. This table comes from immunoSEQ multiplex PCR, and its TCRdb copy is limited to in-frame clones, with some not included. V and J calls and clone size are those listed in that table; D and trimming were worked out from the DNA. The table has 200,000 to 300,000 clones, around nine tenths seen once. This rearrangement joins TRBV19 to TRBJ2-7, with 7 bases fitting TRBD1. The sample was peripheral blood. This receptor was identified in a woman aged 40-49 years who had recovered from COVID-19. CDR3 region: CASSIGTADYEQYF. CDR3 DNA sequence: TGTGCCAGTAGTATTGGGACAGCCGACTACGAGCAGTACTTC. The variable domain in full, with the rest retrieved from reference TRBV19 and TRBJ2-7, is DGGITQSPKYLFRKEGQNVTLSCEQNLNHDAMYWYRQDPGQGLRLIYYSQIVNDFQKGDIAEGYSVSREKKESFPLTVTSAQKNPTAFYLCASSIGTADYEQYFGPGTRLTVT.